The T cell receptor beta chain under discussion was sequenced for a study of blood T cell repertoires in COVID-19. Study background: The study drew acute and convalescent COVID-19 samples from the United States, Italy and Spain. The cDNA or gDNA used as material had been derived from T cells, B-cell-depleted T cells, or PBMCs.

Study processing details: Cell counts per sample came from amplifying reference gene primers. TCRdb's copy holds only in-frame clones and misses some; the assay was immunoSEQ multiplex PCR. V, J and clone size were drawn from that table, and D and trimming were deduced from the DNA. The profile shows about 210,000 clones, 83% of them singletons. The CDR3 contains 12 residues. Germline assignment: CDR1 SQVTM and CDR2 ANQGSEA. The chain carries TRBV29-1 and TRBJ1-1; D is uncertain. The material sequenced was peripheral blood. This TCR was sampled from a middle-aged woman with active or convalescent COVID-19. CDR3 sequence reads: CTHSSRGTEAFF. The CDR3 nucleotides read TGCACGCATTCCTCTCGGGGCACTGAAGCTTTCTTT.